This TCR beta chain was recorded in a study of control samples from healthy donors and cancer patients. Data came from immunoSEQ multiplex PCR; TCRdb stores just in-frame clones and leaves some out. The table includes approximately 170,000 clones, about 94% detected once. The CDR3 contains 14 residues. Germline V CDR1 and CDR2: MNHNY, SVGAGI (reference sequence). The V and J ends lost 6 bases and 6 bases respectively, with 15 bases between them. The receptor comes from a woman between 25 and 40 years old in good health. The chain recombines TRBV6-6 with TRBJ2-1; either TRBD1 or TRBD2 may supply D (5 bases each). Specimen: blood. CDR3 nucleotide sequence: TGTGCCAGCAGCCTCCCCGGGGCAGTCAATGAGCAGTTCTTC. Translating it yields CASSLPGAVNEQFF.